This T cell receptor beta chain was recovered during a study of blood T cell repertoires in COVID-19. Across the study: Donors in the United States, Italy and Spain gave samples during acute or convalescent COVID-19. PBMCs, B-cell-depleted T cells, or T cells were the source of the cDNA or gDNA that made up the material.

Here immunoSEQ multiplex PCR was the method, and the copy in TCRdb shows in-frame clones only, minus some. Of about 150,000 clones in the sample, approximately 89% are singletons; the top ten hold around 1.6%. Per the germline V gene, CDR1 is SNHLY and CDR2 is FYNNEI. The V gene end was trimmed by 2 bases and the J gene end by 2 bases; junction bases not matched to a gene: 2. The CDR3 loop spans 15 amino acids. Input material: peripheral blood. The rearrangement uses TRBV2 and TRBJ2-7, with 11 bases aligning to TRBD1. This sequence was found in a human donor in a cohort sampled during active COVID-19. This chain's CDR3 is CASSEWTGGPYEQYF. CDR3 in DNA: TGTGCCAGCAGTGAATGGACAGGGGGCCCCTACGAGCAGTACTTC. Complete variable domain (other parts from reference TRBV2 and TRBJ2-7): EPEVTQTPSHQVTQMGQEVILRCVPISNHLYFYWYRQILGQKVEFLVSFYNNEISEKSEIFDDQFSVERPDGSNFTLKIRSTKLEDSAMYFCASSEWTGGPYEQYFGPGTRLTVT.